This TCR beta chain is from a study of cytomegalovirus exposure and HLA in healthy donors (dated by TCRdb to about 2017). As for the study more broadly: According to an earlier analysis of 550 to 700 of the donors, roughly 180 million T cells yielded 90 million to 130 million unique TCR beta sequences and 276 Gb of sequence data. The study used immunosequencing to profile the T cell repertoires of 666 subjects and linked those repertoires to cytomegalovirus serostatus. Typing coverage differed by locus: A, B, C, DRB1 and DQB1 were typed in roughly 629-630 donors, DQA1 in 500 to 550, DPA1 in roughly 590, and DPB1 in 472. Besides the first cohort of roughly 700 subjects, a separate validation cohort made up of over 95 different subjects was used. An earlier analysis of around 580 of the donors used high-throughput TCR beta sequencing to judge whether each TCR beta V gene segment behaved as functional or pseudogenic. On average, about 240,000 unique TCR beta nucleotide sequences were sequenced per donor among a few hundred genotyped donors of the cohort, with roughly a sixth of those sequences being non-productive. Donor age, sex, ethnicity and CMV serostatus were collected together with the repertoire data. Rather than using new phenotypic data, the later analysis identified candidate immune exposures from TCR beta sequences and from how often those sequences occurred across donors. A handful of DR-DQ haplotypes were treated as single units for association and clustering because of strong linkage in the cohort. Among the roughly 400 genotyped donors, around 79% belonged to the genetic ancestry cluster associated with self-reported Caucasian donors. An early release that covered 640 HLA-typed donors contained approximately 290 gigabases of sequencing data and approximately 85 million unique TCR sequences. The study aimed to test whether cataloging public T cell receptors could reveal signatures of past pathogen exposure. Every repertoire in the discovery cohort had been generated on one and the same sequencing platform. A later analysis re-examined previously published TCR beta repertoires from 500 to 700 donors and added high-resolution HLA genotyping to investigate patterns of TCR occurrence. Both class I and class II loci were covered by HLA typing, at four-digit resolution. In a later genetic analysis, genome-wide SNP genotypes for about 65% of the roughly 700 donors were used, and that subset was treated as a discovery cohort. The study combined high-throughput TCR immunosequencing, statistical association of individual TCRs with disease status, and machine learning to predict cytomegalovirus infection status. What the authors observed across the whole study: Because some donors lacked HLA typing at each locus, the association tests relied only on the typed subset. Compared with equally common non-associated chains, HLA-associated TCR beta chains in a later analysis were more clonally expanded and had lower generation probabilities. A few of the identified cytomegalovirus-associated TCR beta chains were confirmed in vitro to be specific for cytomegalovirus antigens. A later analysis associated about 17,000 TCR beta sequences with specific HLA alleles at a false discovery rate of 0.05. The earlier analysis of some 560 of the donors excluded some 15 rarely observed V segments, including chromosome 9 orphons, because counts were too low. The classifier was reported to diagnose cytomegalovirus status with high specificity and sensitivity in both the original cohort and the validation cohort. A cluster of highly shared sequence variants was judged likely to represent a technical artifact of the sequencing pipeline. CMV serostatus was the only immune exposure information available for the cohort. A later analysis reported that several top co-occurrence clusters appeared linked to parvovirus B19, influenza, CMV and Epstein-Barr virus. Strong co-occurrence of HLA alleles, especially DR and DQ, made assigning TCR associations to individual alleles difficult. In a later genetic analysis, fewer N-insertions in productive TCRs were reported among donors in an Asian-associated ancestry cluster than the roughly 700-donor mean. Across donors, most TCR sequences were observed very rarely, whereas some public TCRs were present in many individuals. A further reported finding was that TCR beta sequences accurately predicted the HLA-A and HLA-B alleles for most subjects in the first cohort. A later analysis found that most CMV-associated TCR beta chains appeared HLA-restricted, with HLA associations seemingly driven largely by CMV exposure. Correlated functional status among segregating V segments might be attributable to linkage disequilibrium, but an unknown experimental factor could not be ruled out. A total of 164 TCR beta chains were listed by the study as associated with cytomegalovirus. The authors suggested that the approach could potentially be generalized to other disease states and immunological phenotypes. An association between a missense DCLRE1C variant and V-gene and J-gene trimming of TCR beta chains was found in a later genetic analysis and replicated in an independent cohort. In a later analysis, TCR association rates were found to vary across HLA loci, with the most associated TCRs seen for DRB1 alleles and the fewest for HLA-C alleles. Presence/absence analyses assumed roughly uniform sequencing depth across donors, an assumption that may not hold. The cohort was sequenced for TCR beta chains only, and without alpha or paired-chain data the features that could be detected were limited. In an earlier analysis of 450 to 750 of the donors, most TCR beta V segments appeared in productive rearrangements about 87% or about 30% of the time, broadly matching IMGT annotations.

The cohort was made up of hundreds of healthy bone marrow donors. Cohort members were all nominally healthy when sampled, although unrecorded immune exposures were likely present. The donor was CMV seronegative and belonged to the group of more than 300 seronegative cohort members. A peripheral blood sample was provided by each donor, and peripheral blood mononuclear cells were used for TCR beta sequencing. The Qiagen DNeasy Blood Extraction Kit was used to extract genomic DNA from the blood cell samples. Library generation was performed with the immunoSEQ multiplex PCR assay. The multiplex PCR relied on a mix of 60 forward primers for TCR Vbeta segments and 13 reverse primers for TCR Jbeta segments. The CDR3 region of rearranged TCR beta genes was amplified from genomic DNA with a multiplex PCR assay. Amplified TCR beta libraries were sequenced as 87-base-pair reads on the Illumina HiSeq System. Under the source paper's analysis protocol: Across the 666 repertoires, a later analysis counted 60 million to 90 million unique TCR beta chains, 9 million to 14 million of which were shared by at least two donors. Raw reads were error-corrected and collapsed into unique sequences with a nearest-neighbor algorithm that merged closely related sequences to remove PCR and sequencing errors. Alignment of CDR3 sequences to IMGT reference sequences was used to assign V, D and J gene segments. For a sequence to be retained, a match of at least six nucleotides was required to both a V gene segment and a J gene segment. Rearrangements were classified as productive when the CDR3 lacked stop codons and remained in frame with V and J, and all other rearrangements were classified as non-productive. Following IMGT convention, CDR3 was defined as the stretch from the second conserved V-encoded cysteine to the conserved J-encoded phenylalanine. Sequences without an unambiguous match to a single V gene segment were excluded from the earlier analysis of 500 to 700 of the donors. An earlier analysis of 500 to 600 of the donors classified V segments as functional when productive rearrangements were above 56.7% and as segregating when the standard deviation between donors was above 5%. A statistical classification framework was built for diagnosing cytomegalovirus status from the catalog of TCR beta chain sequences. In a later analysis, V and J genes were assigned by comparing TCR nucleotide sequences against IMGT/GENE-DB human TR gene sequences. A later analysis assigned CDR3 sequences and most-parsimonious VDJ recombination scenarios with the TCRdist pipeline. In a later analysis, every TCR beta chain was defined by the combination of its CDR3 amino acid sequence and its V-gene family, and reads without a unique V-gene family were dropped. A later analysis removed nearly 600 highly shared, low-generation-probability nucleotide sequences to deal with suspected cross-contamination and a sequencing artifact. In a later analysis, a clonal expansion index was calculated for each public chain from normalized within-repertoire ranks of inferred template counts. In a later analysis, generation probabilities were computed using a VDJ recombination model fitted to out-of-frame rearrangements, and the results were checked against IGoR. In a later analysis, hypergeometric tests were used to score TCR-TCR, TCR-HLA and TCR-CMV co-occurrence, with a repertoire-size bias correction applied to TCR pairs. To estimate false discovery rates, a later analysis permuted the HLA or CMV assignments 20 times. A later analysis grouped co-occurring TCRs with DBSCAN, adding TCRdist sequence similarity when clustering within HLA-allele-positive subsets. For co-occurrence clustering, repertoires with fewer than 30,000 or more than 120,000 public chains were excluded, along with roughly 5 repertoires with anomalous nucleotide sharing. Entries here come from immuneACCESS through TCRdb and include only in-frame sequences with V and J called. Some clones fail to appear in such tables; in the studies checked, an unresolved V gene covers under half of the shortfall, and the cause of the remainder is unknown. The V and J calls and clone size were taken over from that table, and D and trimming were inferred from the DNA. The table for this sample lists about 190,000 clones; 75% to 90% of them were counted only once. Roughly 0.75% of the sample belongs to the ten largest clones.

The sample holds one count of this clone. There is no known antigen for this receptor. No much larger clonotype is one base removed from it; base qualities were not supplied. The sample consisted of PBMCs. The TCR comes from a woman between 18 and 30 years old in good health and CMV-seronegative.

The nucleotide sequence is given as TGCGCCAGCAGCTTTAGGGGGCAGGGATATGAAAAACTGTTTTTT. The resulting protein is CASSFRGQGYEKLFF. The chain employs TRBV5-1 and TRBJ1-4, with 7 bases in between that match TRBD1. The cysteine opens and the phenylalanine closes a CDR3 of 15 amino acids. Only the CDR3 DNA stays, 45 bases, in frame from base 1. Here V drops 2 bases and J drops 6 bases, and the junction holds 7 bases not matched to any gene. CDR1 SGHRS and CDR2 YFSETQ were looked up in the germline V gene.